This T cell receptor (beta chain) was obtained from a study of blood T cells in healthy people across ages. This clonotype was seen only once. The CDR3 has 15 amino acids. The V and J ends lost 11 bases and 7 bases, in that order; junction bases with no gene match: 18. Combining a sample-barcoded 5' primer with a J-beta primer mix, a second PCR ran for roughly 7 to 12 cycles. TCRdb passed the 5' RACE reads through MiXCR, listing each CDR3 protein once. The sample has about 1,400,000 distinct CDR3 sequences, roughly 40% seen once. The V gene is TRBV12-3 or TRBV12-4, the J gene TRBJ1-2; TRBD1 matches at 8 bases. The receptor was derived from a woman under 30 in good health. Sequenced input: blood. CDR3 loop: CAGNIDRWTGIGYTF. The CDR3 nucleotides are TGTGCCGGCAACATCGACCGCTGGACAGGGATTGGCTACACCTTC.